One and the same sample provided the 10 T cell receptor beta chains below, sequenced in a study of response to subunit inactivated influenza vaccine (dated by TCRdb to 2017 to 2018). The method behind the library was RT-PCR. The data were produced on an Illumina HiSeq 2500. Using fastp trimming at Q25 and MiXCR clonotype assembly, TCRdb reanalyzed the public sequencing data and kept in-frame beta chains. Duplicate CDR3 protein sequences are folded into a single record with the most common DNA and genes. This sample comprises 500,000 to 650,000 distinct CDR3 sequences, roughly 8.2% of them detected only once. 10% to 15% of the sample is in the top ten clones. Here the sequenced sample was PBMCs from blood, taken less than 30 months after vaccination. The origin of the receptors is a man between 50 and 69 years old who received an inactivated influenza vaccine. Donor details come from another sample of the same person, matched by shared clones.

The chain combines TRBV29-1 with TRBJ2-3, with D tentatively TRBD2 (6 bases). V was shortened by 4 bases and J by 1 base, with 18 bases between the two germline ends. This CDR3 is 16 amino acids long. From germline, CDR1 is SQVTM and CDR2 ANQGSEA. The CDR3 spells CSVAPATGRGTDTQYF. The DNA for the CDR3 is TGCAGCGTTGCCCCCGCGACCGGGAGAGGCACAGATACGCAGTATTTT.

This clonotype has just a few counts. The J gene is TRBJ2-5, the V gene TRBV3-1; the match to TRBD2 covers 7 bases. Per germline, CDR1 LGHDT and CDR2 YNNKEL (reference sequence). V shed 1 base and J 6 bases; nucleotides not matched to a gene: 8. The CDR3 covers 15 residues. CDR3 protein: CASSQAFGGSKTQYF. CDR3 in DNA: TGTGCCAGCAGCCAAGCCTTCGGCGGGAGTAAGACCCAGTACTTC.

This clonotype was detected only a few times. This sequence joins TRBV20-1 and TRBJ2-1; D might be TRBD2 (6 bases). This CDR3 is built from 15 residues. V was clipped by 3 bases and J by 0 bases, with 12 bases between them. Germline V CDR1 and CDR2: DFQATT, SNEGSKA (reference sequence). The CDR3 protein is CSASRPGLSYNEQFF. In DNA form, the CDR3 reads TGCAGTGCTAGCCGACCGGGACTCTCCTACAATGAGCAGTTCTTC.

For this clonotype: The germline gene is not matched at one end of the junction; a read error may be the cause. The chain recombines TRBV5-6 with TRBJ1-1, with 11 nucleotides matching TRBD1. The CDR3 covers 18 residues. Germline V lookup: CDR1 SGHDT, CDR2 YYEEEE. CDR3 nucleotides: TGTGCCGGCAGCTTGGCAACGGACAGGGGGCTGGGGTACACTGAAGCTTTCTTT. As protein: CAGSLATDRGLGYTEAFF.

CDR3: CASSFRRQGAYEQYF. The CDR3 nucleotides are TGTGCCAGCAGCTTTCGAAGACAGGGGGCCTACGAGCAGTACTTC. V and J are TRBV6-1 and TRBJ2-7; 9 bases map to TRBD1. Per germline, CDR1 MNHNS and CDR2 SASEGT. With 6 bases clipped from V and 2 bases from J, the junction kept 8 bases outside the gene matches. The CDR3 extends over 15 amino acids.

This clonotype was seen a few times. The CDR3 region has the DNA TGCGCCAGCAGCTTGTCCAGCGGGGCTTCCTACGAGCAGTACTTC. Protein sequence: CASSLSSGASYEQYF. This chain links TRBV5-1 with TRBJ2-7; 7 bases align to TRBD2. V shed 1 base, J shed 1 base, and the junction held 5 bases outside the gene matches. Looked up from germline, CDR1 is SGHRS and CDR2 is YFSETQ. This CDR3 has 15 amino acids.

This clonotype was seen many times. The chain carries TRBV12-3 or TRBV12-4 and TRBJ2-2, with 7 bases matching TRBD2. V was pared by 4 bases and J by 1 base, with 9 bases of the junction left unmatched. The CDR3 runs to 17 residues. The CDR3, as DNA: TGTGCCAGCAGTTCGCCCTGGAGCGGGGTGAACACCGGGGAGCTGTTTTTT. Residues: CASSSPWSGVNTGELFF.

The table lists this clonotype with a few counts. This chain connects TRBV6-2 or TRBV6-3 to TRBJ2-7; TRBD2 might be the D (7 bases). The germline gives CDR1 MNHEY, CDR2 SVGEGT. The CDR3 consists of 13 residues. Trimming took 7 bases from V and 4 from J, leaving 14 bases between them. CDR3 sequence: CASTRGASYEQYF. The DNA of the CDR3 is TGTGCCAGCACCCGGGGGGCCTCATACGAGCAGTACTTC.

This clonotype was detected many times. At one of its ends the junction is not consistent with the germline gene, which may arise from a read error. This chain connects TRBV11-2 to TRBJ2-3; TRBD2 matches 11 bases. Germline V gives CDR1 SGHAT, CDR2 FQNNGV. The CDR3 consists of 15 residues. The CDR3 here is CASSLGLAGSDTQYF. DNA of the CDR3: TGCGCCAGCAGCCTAGGACTAGCGGGCTCAGATACGCAGTATTTT.

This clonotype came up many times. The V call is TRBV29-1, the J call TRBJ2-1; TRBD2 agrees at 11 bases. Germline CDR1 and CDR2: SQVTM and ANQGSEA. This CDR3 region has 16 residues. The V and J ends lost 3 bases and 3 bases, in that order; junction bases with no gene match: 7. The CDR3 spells CSVEWVAGGFYNEQFF. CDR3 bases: TGCAGCGTTGAGTGGGTAGCGGGAGGGTTCTACAATGAGCAGTTCTTC.